This TCR beta chain was retrieved from a study of T cell responses to AZD1222 COVID-19 vaccine. As for the study in general: Second doses that came at about 4 or about 12 weeks were put together. Study findings and constraints: Elevations in Spike-specific TCR breadth and depth followed administration of two AZD1222 doses. The donor cohort was predominantly white British with a female majority, and clonal diversity may have been underestimated. Variant regions that are unmutated are reportedly the target of nearly half of spike-specific TCRs.

V shed 4 bases and J shed 0 bases, with 7 bases lying between them. This CDR3 spans 14 amino acids. The germline V gene encodes CDR1 SGHNT and CDR2 YENEEA. On this clone: No antigen is known for it.

Here immunoSEQ multiplex PCR was the method, and the copy in TCRdb shows in-frame clones only, minus some. The sample has 130,000 to 150,000 clones, 75% to 95% seen once. The genes are TRBV11-3 and TRBJ1-3, with D uncertain. The material was peripheral blood, obtained on day 0 of AZD1222 vaccination. This receptor was obtained from an adult in good health. This CDR3 is CASSSSPSGNTIYF. The CDR3 coding sequence is TGTGCCAGCAGCTCCTCTCCCTCTGGAAACACCATATATTTT.